This paragraph covers one T cell receptor (beta chain) sequence. Its antigen specificity is not known. Qualities for individual bases were not recorded, and no much larger clone is one base off. Genomic DNA was isolated from the sorted cells so that the TCRbeta CDR3 region could be sequenced. TCRbeta CDR3 regions were sequenced using the immunoSEQ Assay. This is the immuneACCESS table as TCRdb keeps it, with only in-frame sequences that have V and J called. A part of the clones is gone; compared with another copy, unresolved V genes explain less than half, and the rest is unexplained. The sample contains 46,000 or so clones, approximately 86% of them found a single time. The ten largest account for approximately 10% of the sample. These data belong to a study of OX40 agonist ivuxolimab in advanced cancers. General notes on the study: The costimulatory receptor OX40 (CD134) was targeted by ivuxolimab, a fully human IgG2 agonistic monoclonal antibody. The point of sequencing TCRbeta in the periphery was to test whether ivuxolimab changed TCR sequence diversity and drove clonal T-cell expansion. Three dose-escalation patients achieved partial responses, one with hepatocellular carcinoma and two with cutaneous melanoma. Patients were allowed to have had prior anti-PD-1, anti-PD-L1 or anti-CTLA-4 therapy, and roughly two fifths of the dose-escalation patients had been treated with checkpoint inhibitors. The dose-escalation cohort was about 83% male with a mean age of about 65 years, ranging from 23 to 79. The monotherapy dose-escalation portion (N of about 50 patients) of the phase I ivuxolimab trial is reported in the paper. Among the roughly 52 dose-escalation patients, some 20 had hepatocellular carcinoma, approximately 15 melanoma, 9 renal cell carcinoma and 9 head and neck cancer. Intravenous ivuxolimab was administered to patients every 2 weeks at six dose levels: 0.01, 0.1, 0.3, 1.5, 3 and 10 mg/kg.

The investigation overall reported the following: Clonal expansion of both CD4+ and CD8+ blood T cells was observed from baseline to week 6 at doses 0.1 to 3.0 mg/kg. Low levels of normalized T-cell clonal expansion were also seen in some nonresponding patients. After ivuxolimab, more expanded clones were found on average in CD8+ T cells than in CD4+ T cells. The antigen specificity of the clonally expanded peripheral T cells was not determined. In the 0.1-3.0 mg/kg groups, partial responders were among the patients with the lowest normalized peripheral clonal expansion, particularly in CD8+ T cells.

V lost 3 bases and J lost 0 bases; the stretch between them is 9 bases long. Measured from the cysteine to the phenylalanine, the CDR3 is 15 residues long. Of all the DNA, just the CDR3 is kept, 45 bases in frame from base 1. CDR1 MDHEN and CDR2 SYDVKM were looked up in the germline V gene. Patients with autoimmune disease history or receiving systemic immunosuppression were excluded from the trial. Peripheral blood for TCR sequencing was drawn from every dose cohort at baseline, at cycle 4 day 1 and at cycle 7 day 1. Samples came from an open-label, multicenter, first-in-human phase I dose-escalation trial of ivuxolimab. Adults with locally advanced or metastatic melanoma, renal cell, hepatocellular, or head and neck squamous cell carcinoma were enrolled in the trial. Before TCR sequencing, CD4+ T cells and CD8+ T cells from peripheral blood were sorted into separate populations.

The chain is made from TRBV28 and TRBJ1-5; the D gene is unclear. This TCR was sampled from an adult with an advanced solid tumor such as melanoma, head and neck, liver or kidney cancer. Sample: CD4+ or CD8+ T cells sorted from blood, taken in a trial of the OX40 agonist ivuxolimab. The DNA is as follows: TGTGCCAGCAGTTTGTATGACCATAGCAATCAGCCCCAGCATTTT. Its translation reads: CASSLYDHSNQPQHF.